This TCR beta chain was retrieved from a study of shared clonotypes between healthy human individuals. V was shortened by 0 bases and J by 3 bases, with 10 bases between the two germline ends. Germline CDR1 SGHRS, CDR2 YFSETQ. The CDR3 extends over 14 amino acids. The method was immunoSEQ multiplex PCR; TCRdb's version includes in-frame clones alone and lacks a portion of them. The table lists some 1.5 million clones, approximately 97% of them singletons. J is TRBJ2-7 and V is TRBV5-1; D might be TRBD1 or TRBD2, each matching 5 bases. Sequencing used naive CD4+ T cells sorted from blood. As to subset: CD45RA+ positively selected. This clonotype was sampled from a man in his thirties or forties in good health. In DNA form, the CDR3 reads TGCGCCAGCAGCTTGGGAGGGGTCGTCTACGAGCAGTACTTC. As protein: CASSLGGVVYEQYF.